This T cell receptor beta chain stems from a study of vaccination effects on CD4 cells after COVID-19. Study overall: Samples collected post-vaccine were obtained a median of 72 days after the second dose.

After expansion with viral peptide pools in the ViraFEST assay, antigen-specific CD4+ T cells were sequenced. Culture proceeded for more than 8 days, and CD4+ T cells were then isolated. All participants had two doses of either the BNT162b2 or mRNA-1273 vaccine. A few million PBMC were placed in each well, which was supplemented with roughly 10 IU/ml IL-2 and approximately 10 ug/ml peptides. TCRdb's table, derived via immunoSEQ multiplex PCR, lists solely in-frame clones and lacks some. The sample consists of over 50,000 clones, 73% of them appearing once. Points from the study as a whole: After vaccination, at late timepoints, clones induced by infection and by vaccine contracted markedly.

The ends were cut back, 5 bases at V and 9 bases at J, with 13 bases in the middle. The CDR3 spans 12 residues. Per the germline V gene, CDR1 is MDHEN and CDR2 is SYDVKM. As concerns this clone: Its antigen is as yet unknown.

The receptor comes from a human donor who received a COVID-19 vaccine. The specimen comprised CD4+ T cells from PBMCs cultured with HCoV-229E spike peptides, sampled after COVID-19 vaccination. V usage is TRBV28 and J usage is TRBJ1-1; D is uncertain. CDR3 DNA: TGTGCCAGCAGTCCTCTCCGGAGTCAAGCTTTCTTT. Translation: CASSPLRSQAFF.